The entry below describes one T cell receptor beta chain. Naive CD8 cells comprised CD45RO-negative, CCR7-positively selected cells, excluding terminally differentiated effector memory CD45RA+ cells. Generated by immunoSEQ multiplex PCR, the TCRdb table keeps only in-frame clones and is missing some. Of about 2 million clones in the sample, about 95% were seen once. This specimen belongs to a study of shared clonotypes between healthy human individuals. With 4 bases removed from V and 1 base from J, the gap between germline ends came to 8 bases. CDR1 and CDR2 (germline): SGHDT, YYEEEE. The CDR3 sequence is 13 residues long.

The sequencing sample was made of naive CD8+ T cells sorted from blood. V gene TRBV5-6 combines with J gene TRBJ1-1; weak D call: TRBD1 (5 bases). The receptor was derived from a man aged 18 to 29 in good health. CDR3 coding DNA: TGTGCCAGCAGCCCGGGGACGAACACTGAAGCTTTCTTT. Residues: CASSPGTNTEAFF.